Listed below are T cell receptor beta chains from one sample, sequenced in a study of T cell changes during pregnancy in multiple sclerosis. Method: immunoSEQ multiplex PCR; TCRdb's copy keeps in-frame clones and lacks some. The sample includes about 98,000 clones, under 95% of them seen just once. This sample comprised peripheral blood, obtained after pregnancy. The receptor set was obtained from a female donor in good health, enrolled as a control in a pregnancy study. CDR3s include the opening cysteine and the closing phenylalanine or tryptophan.

J: TRBJ2-5
V: TRBV9
CDR3: CASSVGGGPETQYF

J: TRBJ2-7
V: TRBV6-4
CDR3: CARPSKAGDQYEQYF

J: TRBJ1-2
V: TRBV18
CDR3: CASSPPNPYGYTF

J: TRBJ2-1
V: TRBV2
CDR3: CASSGGPPVEQFF

J: TRBJ2-1
V: TRBV4-1
CDR3: CASSQDRGPAYNEQFF

J: TRBJ2-1
V: TRBV6-5
CDR3: CASSSGLAGGYNEQFF

J: TRBJ1-2
V: TRBV6-1
CDR3: CASSDRQGPLLNYGYTF

J: TRBJ1-2
V: TRBV28
CDR3: CASSAGTGPYGYTF

J: TRBJ2-3
V: TRBV7-6
CDR3: CASTGTSTDTQYF

J: TRBJ2-3
V: TRBV30
CDR3: CAWSVGARSTDTQYF

J: TRBJ2-7
V: TRBV6-1
CDR3: CASKSGQETYEQYF

J: TRBJ2-5
V: TRBV6-5
CDR3: CASRDTGGFRETQYF

J: TRBJ2-3
V: TRBV5-4
CDR3: CASSWDSGTDTQYF